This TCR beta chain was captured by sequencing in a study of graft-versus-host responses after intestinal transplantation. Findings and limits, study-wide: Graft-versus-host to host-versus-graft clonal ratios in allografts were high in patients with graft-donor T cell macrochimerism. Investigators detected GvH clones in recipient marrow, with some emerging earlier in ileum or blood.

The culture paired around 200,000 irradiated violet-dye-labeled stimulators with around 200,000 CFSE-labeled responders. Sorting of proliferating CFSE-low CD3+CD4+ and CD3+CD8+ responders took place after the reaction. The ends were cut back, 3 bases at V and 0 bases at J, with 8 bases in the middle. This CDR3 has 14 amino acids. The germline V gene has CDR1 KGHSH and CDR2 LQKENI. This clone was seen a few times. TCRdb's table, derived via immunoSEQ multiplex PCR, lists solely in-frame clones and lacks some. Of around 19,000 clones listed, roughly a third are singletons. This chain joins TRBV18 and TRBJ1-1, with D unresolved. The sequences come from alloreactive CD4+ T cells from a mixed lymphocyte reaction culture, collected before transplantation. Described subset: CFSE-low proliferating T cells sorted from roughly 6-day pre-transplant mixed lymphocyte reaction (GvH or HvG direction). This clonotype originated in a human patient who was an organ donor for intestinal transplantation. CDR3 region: CASSPHTVNTEAFF. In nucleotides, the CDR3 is TGTGCCAGCTCACCTCATACAGTGAACACTGAAGCTTTCTTT.